The rows below give T cell receptor beta chains drawn from one sample of a study of type 1 regulatory T cells. TCRdb reprocessed the reads via MiXCR and lists one record per CDR3 protein. The sample includes about 62,000 distinct CDR3 sequences, less than 70% of them seen just once. These TCRs are of unknown antigen specificity. The sequencing sample was made of cultured non-Tr1 T cells, either the whole culture or a sorted T cell fraction (not recorded which). These receptors originate from a human donor in good health. CDR3s include the opening cysteine and the closing phenylalanine or tryptophan. The D gene is left open where the match is weak. Clone size, where shown, is once, few, many, or a class for clones that have expanded.

CDR3 protein | CDR3 DNA | V gene | D gene | J gene | clone size
CSARDVGLNYNEQFF | TGCAGTGCTAGAGATGTGGGGCTTAATTACAATGAGCAGTTCTTC | TRBV20-1 | - | TRBJ2-1 | medium-sized
CASSQELLAGTVTDTQYF | TGTGCCAGCAGCCAAGAGTTGTTAGCGGGAACGGTCACAGATACGCAGTATTTT | TRBV3-1 | TRBD2 | TRBJ2-3 | -
CASSRGRGNTEAFF | TGTGCCAGCAGTAGAGGACGGGGGAACACTGAAGCTTTCTTT | TRBV12-3/TRBV12-4 | - | TRBJ1-1 | -
CASSLRFGEKNTEAFF | TGTGCCAGCAGCTTAAGGTTCGGCGAAAAGAACACTGAAGCTTTCTTT | TRBV11-2 | - | TRBJ1-1 | few
CASSLSPGTSGRSYNEQFF | TGTGCCAGCAGCCTATCACCGGGGACTAGCGGGAGATCCTACAATGAGCAGTTCTTC | TRBV11-2 | TRBD2 | TRBJ2-1 | -
CASSLLSEQYF | TGTGCCAGCAGCTTACTGTCCGAGCAGTACTTC | TRBV7-9 | - | TRBJ2-7 | -
CASSLGDRVLSKNIQYF | TGCGCCAGCAGCTTGGGGGACAGGGTATTATCCAAAAACATTCAGTACTTC | TRBV5-1 | TRBD1 | TRBJ2-4 | -
CSARFGFSSYNEQFF | TGCAGTGCTAGGTTCGGGTTTAGCTCCTACAATGAGCAGTTCTTC | TRBV20-1 | - | TRBJ2-1 | -
CSARDLKLAGVVGEQFF | TGCAGTGCTAGAGACTTGAAACTAGCGGGAGTAGTAGGAGAGCAGTTCTTC | TRBV20-1 | TRBD2 | TRBJ2-1 | -
CSASKGGLAKNIQYF | TGCAGTGCTAGTAAGGGCGGACTAGCCAAAAACATTCAGTACTTC | TRBV20-1 | - | TRBJ2-4 | -
CASSDHRVAGSYEQYF | TGTGCCAGCAGTGATCACCGGGTAGCGGGGTCCTACGAGCAGTACTTC | TRBV7-9 | TRBD2 | TRBJ2-7 | -
CATSGERGSTDTQYF | TGTGCCACCAGCGGCGAGCGGGGTAGCACAGATACGCAGTATTTT | TRBV15 | TRBD2 | TRBJ2-3 | -
CASSYSPPGGGLYNEQFF | TGTGCCAGCAGTTACTCGCCCCCAGGTGGGGGCCTCTACAATGAGCAGTTCTTC | TRBV6-6 | - | TRBJ2-1 | -
CASSWATGGNYGYTF | TGCGCCAGCAGCTGGGCGACAGGGGGCAACTATGGCTACACCTTC | TRBV5-1 | TRBD1 | TRBJ1-2 | -
CASSSRAGGNQPQHF | TGTGCCAGCAGTTCGCGGGCAGGAGGCAATCAGCCCCAGCATTTT | TRBV12-3/TRBV12-4 | - | TRBJ1-5 | -
CASSLGSGANEQFF | TGCGCCAGCAGCTTAGGTAGCGGGGCAAATGAGCAGTTCTTC | TRBV5-1 | TRBD2 | TRBJ2-1 | -
CASRGHGDVKNIQYF | TGTGCCAGCAGGGGCCACGGGGACGTGAAAAACATTCAGTACTTC | TRBV6-2/TRBV6-3 | - | TRBJ2-4 | once
CASSFRGQETQYF | TGCGCCAGCAGCTTCAGGGGCCAAGAGACCCAGTACTTC | TRBV5-1 | - | TRBJ2-5 | once
CASSPPRGRGSNTEAFF | TGTGCCAGCAGCCCCCCCAGGGGGCGAGGGTCGAACACTGAAGCTTTCTTT | TRBV6-1 | TRBD1 | TRBJ1-1 | once
CASSLSQGVYEQYF | TGCGCCAGCAGCTTGAGTCAGGGGGTCTACGAGCAGTACTTC | TRBV5-1 | TRBD1 | TRBJ2-7 | few
CASSSSGTSGLAQYF | TGTGCCAGCAGCTCCTCCGGGACTAGCGGCTTGGCCCAGTACTTC | TRBV5-4 | TRBD2 | TRBJ2-5 | once
CASSSSGEETQYF | TGTGCCAGCAGCTCCTCGGGGGAAGAGACCCAGTACTTC | TRBV7-3 | - | TRBJ2-5 | -
CASSPNEGGNQPQHF | TGCGCCAGCAGCCCTAACGAGGGTGGCAATCAGCCCCAGCATTTT | TRBV5-1 | - | TRBJ1-5 | -
CSGTRGVGREAFF | TGCAGTGGGACCAGGGGGGTAGGAAGGGAAGCTTTCTTT | TRBV20-1 | TRBD1 | TRBJ1-1 | -
CAITAGTAETQYF | TGTGCCATCACCGCGGGGACCGCTGAGACCCAGTACTTC | TRBV10-3 | - | TRBJ2-5 | once
CSARDGRIQITNTEAFF | TGCAGTGCTAGAGATGGGCGAATACAGATAACCAACACTGAAGCTTTCTTT | TRBV20-1 | - | TRBJ1-1 | few
CSASESGNQPQHF | TGCAGTGCTAGTGAGAGTGGCAATCAGCCCCAGCATTTT | TRBV20-1 | - | TRBJ1-5 | -
CASSLEGTQYF | TGTGCCAGCAGTTTAGAGGGAACGCAGTATTTT | TRBV27 | - | TRBJ2-3 | -